This TCR beta chain is drawn from a study of shared clonotypes between healthy human individuals. Study information: With ages of 18 to 49, the donors were a couple of women and a few men. Plates per donor: three CD4 naive, three CD4 memory, two CD8 naive, one CD8 memory. Overall study results and limits: Naive subsets, compared against memory subsets, generally had larger estimated richness values.

Measured with immunoSEQ multiplex PCR; TCRdb has only the in-frame clones, and not every one. This table has about 1,800,000 clones, approximately 94% appearing once. Comments on this clone: Its antigen is as yet unknown. This CDR3 is also generated by other DNA sequences in the sample.

The germline V gene has CDR1 MNHEY and CDR2 SMNVEV (reference sequence). The CDR3 has 14 residues. The V end was cut by 3 bases, the J end by 2 bases, with 8 bases between. Terminally differentiated effector memory CD45RA+ cells were left out of the naive CD8 fraction, which was CD45RO-negative and positively selected for CCR7. The sequenced material came from naive CD8+ T cells sorted from blood. The TCR originated in a man between 18 and 29 years old in good health. The chain links TRBV27 to TRBJ1-5; tentative D call: TRBD1 (5 bases). The DNA of the CDR3 is TGTGCCAGCAGTTTGGGGGGGGGCAATCAGCCCCAGCATTTT. Translation gives CASSLGGGNQPQHF.